The following is a T cell receptor (beta chain) sequence with its context. The antigen remains undetermined. Data came from immunoSEQ multiplex PCR; TCRdb stores just in-frame clones and leaves some out. Among 150,000 or so clones listed, around nine tenths were seen once. This specimen comes from a study of T cell responses to AZD1222 COVID-19 vaccine. At the level of the study: Analyses pooled second doses at about 4 or about 12 weeks.

This CDR3 has 14 amino acids. With V trimmed by 5 bases and J by 1 base, 3 bases remained unmatched. CDR1 is LNHDA and CDR2 is SQIVND in the germline V gene (reference sequence). Findings and limits, study-wide: Dominant CD4 TCR responses targeted spike regions 160-218 and 743-854. Clonal diversity was possibly underestimated, and the donors were mostly white British, with more females.

The chain links TRBV19 to TRBJ1-1, with 8 bases matching TRBD1. Here the sequenced sample was peripheral blood, taken on day 0 of AZD1222 vaccination. This TCR came from an adult in good health. The CDR3 bases are TGTGCCAGTAGTCCACAGGGGGGGAACACTGAAGCTTTCTTT. Protein: CASSPQGGNTEAFF. Full variable domain (outside the CDR3, taken from reference TRBV19 and TRBJ1-1): DGGITQSPKYLFRKEGQNVTLSCEQNLNHDAMYWYRQDPGQGLRLIYYSQIVNDFQKGDIAEGYSVSREKKESFPLTVTSAQKNPTAFYLCASSPQGGNTEAFFGQGTRLTVV.